This T cell receptor (beta chain) derives from a study of CD8 T cells in ankylosing spondylitis. This clonotype was recorded at least ten times. Germline V gene lookup returns CDR1 SGDLS and CDR2 YYNGEE. V dropped 0 bases and J dropped 4; count of bases not matched to a gene: 3. The CDR3 spans 15 residues. TCRdb redid the calling of the 5' RACE reads with MiXCR, one entry per CDR3 protein. This sample has about 25,000 distinct CDR3 sequences, with 2.5% to 3% found just once. The genes are TRBV9 and TRBJ1-2; 10 positions agree with TRBD1. Source material: blood, either unsorted or a sorted T cell fraction (not recorded which). The TCR sequence derives from a female donor with ankylosing spondylitis or in good health (not recorded which). The CDR3, as DNA: TGTGCCAGCAGCGTAGACGGGACAGGGGTCTATGGCTACACCTTC. Its protein product is CASSVDGTGVYGYTF.